One and the same sample provided the 24 T cell receptor beta chains below, sequenced in a study of T cell repertoires in cytomegalovirus infection. A single record per CDR3 protein comes from TCRdb applying MiXCR to the reads. The top ten clones hold less than 9.5% of a sample with hundreds of thousands of distinct CDR3 sequences, roughly 24% of them seen once. The sample was CD8+ T cells from PBMCs. The receptors here all came from a human donor in good health (CMV status not recorded). Some clones in this sample may be carry-over from other donors' samples.

In this sample, this clonotype turned up a few times. This chain joins TRBV15 and TRBJ2-3; 7 nucleotides line up with TRBD2. This CDR3 spans 15 amino acids. V trimming: 8 bases; J trimming: 0 bases; junction bases outside the gene matches: 8. Germline-derived CDR1 and CDR2 are LNHNV and YYDKDF (reference sequence). CDR3 DNA: TGTGCCACCCAAGTAAGCGGGGCAAGCACAGATACGCAGTATTTT. Amino acid sequence: CATQVSGASTDTQYF.

In its sample, this clonotype was seen a few times. The chain uses TRBV6-1 and TRBJ1-5, with D tentatively TRBD1 (6 bases). Germline CDR1 reads MNHNS; CDR2 reads SASEGT. There are 15 residues in the CDR3. V lost 6 bases and J 0 bases, leaving 12 bases between the germline ends. In DNA, the CDR3 is TGTGCCAGCAGCACAGGGTCCTATAGCAATCAGCCCCAGCATTTT. Translation gives CASSTGSYSNQPQHF.

There are many counts of this clonotype. The J gene is TRBJ2-7, the V gene TRBV6-1; D uncertain. The CDR3 has 15 amino acids. V was cut by 1 base and J by 0 bases, with 10 bases left in between. In germline, CDR1 is MNHNS, CDR2 SASEGT. CDR3 sequence (DNA): TGTGCCAGCAGTGAAGAACCGGGCCGCTCCTACGAGCAGTACTTC. It translates to CASSEEPGRSYEQYF.

The chain has TRBV6-5 and TRBJ2-2; a weak D match, TRBD1 (5 bases). Deletions cut 1 base from V and 2 bases from J, with 17 bases between. Germline lookup yields CDR1 MNHEY and CDR2 SVGAGI. The CDR3 runs 18 residues. CDR3 DNA sequence: TGTGCCAGCAGTTACTTCACACTTGACAGCCCCAACACCGGGGAGCTGTTTTTT. Its translation: CASSYFTLDSPNTGELFF.

A few counts support this clonotype. The J gene is TRBJ2-7, the V gene TRBV10-2; D is unresolved. The V gene lost 3 bases and the J gene lost 5 bases, with 5 bases spanning the gap. Germline-derived CDR1 and CDR2 are WSHSY and SAAADI. The CDR3 is made up of 11 amino acids. CDR3 loop: CASSERNEQYF. In nucleotides, the CDR3 is TGCGCCAGCAGTGAAAGGAACGAGCAGTACTTC.

V usage is TRBV20-1 and J usage is TRBJ1-2, with TRBD1 matching 8 bases. Germline loops: CDR1 DFQATT, CDR2 SNEGSKA (reference sequence). This CDR3 is built from 13 residues. V shed 6 bases and J 3 bases; nucleotides not matched to a gene: 6. The CDR3 coding sequence is TGCAGTGCCGGGACAGGAGAATACTATGGCTACACCTTC. Translation gives CSAGTGEYYGYTF.

This clonotype was picked up a small number of times. The chain joins TRBV6-2 or TRBV6-3 to TRBJ2-7; 8 bases line up with TRBD1. This CDR3 region has 16 residues. Germline CDR1 is MNHEY and CDR2 is SVGEGT. After removal of 4 bases from V and 7 bases from J, the junction contained 15 bases not matched to a gene. The CDR3 spells CASSFPAGTGVWEQYF. DNA of the CDR3: TGTGCCAGCAGTTTCCCCGCCGGGACAGGAGTTTGGGAGCAGTACTTC.

This chain joins TRBV14 and TRBJ1-1, with D unresolved. The V end lost 2 bases, the J end lost 4 bases, and 8 bases lay between the germline ends. The CDR3 is made up of 13 amino acids. Germline CDR1 is SGHDN and CDR2 is FVKESK. The CDR3 nucleotides read TGTGCCAGCAGCCAATGGAAGGTCACTGAAGCTTTCTTT. It specifies CASSQWKVTEAFF. The full variable domain, in which reference TRBV14 and TRBJ1-1 provide the parts outside the CDR3, is EAGVTQFPSHSVIEKGQTVTLRCDPISGHDNLYWYRRVMGKEIKFLLHFVKESKQDESGMPNNRFLAERTGGTYSTLKVQPAELEDSGVYFCASSQWKVTEAFFGQGTRLTVV.

This clonotype was seen many times. The V and J genes are TRBV7-9 and TRBJ1-4, with 7 positions matching TRBD1. Germline V gene sequence: CDR1 SEHNR, CDR2 FQNEAQ (reference sequence). CDR3 length equals 16 residues. V shed 2 bases, J shed 3 bases, and the junction held 6 bases outside the gene matches. The CDR3 DNA reads as TGTGCCAGCAGCTTAACGGCGGGACAGTCTAATGAAAAACTGTTTTTT. It is translated as CASSLTAGQSNEKLFF.

This clonotype was observed at least ten times. The chain combines TRBV7-8 with TRBJ2-1; the D gene could be TRBD1 or TRBD2 (5 bases each). Per the germline V gene, CDR1 is SGHVS and CDR2 is FQNEAQ. The CDR3 covers 15 residues. Trimming pared 5 bases from V and 4 bases from J, leaving 15 bases between. The CDR3 DNA follows: TGTGCCAGCAGCCCGCCGGGACGGAGATACAATGAGCAGTTCTTC. It yields the protein CASSPPGRRYNEQFF.

The V and J genes are TRBV28 and TRBJ2-4; D ambiguous. The CDR3 runs to 17 residues. V lost 3 bases and J lost 0, with 15 bases in between. Germline CDR1 is MDHEN and CDR2 is SYDVKM. The CDR3 loop reads CASSFQTLALAKNIQYF. Written as DNA, the CDR3 is TGTGCCAGCAGTTTCCAAACGTTGGCTCTAGCCAAAAACATTCAGTACTTC.

The chain is built from TRBV5-5 and TRBJ1-1; possibly TRBD1 for D (5 bases). The V gene lost 6 bases and the J gene lost 3 bases, with 15 bases spanning the gap. From germline, CDR1 is SGHKS and CDR2 YYEKEE (reference sequence). The CDR3 loop spans 14 amino acids. The CDR3: CASTPGPTYTEAFF. The CDR3 DNA reads TGTGCCAGCACCCCAGGGCCTACTTACACTGAAGCTTTCTTT.

This clonotype has a count of ten or more. This sequence joins TRBV12-3 or TRBV12-4 and TRBJ2-5; the D is unclear. Deletions cut 1 base from V and 1 base from J, with 19 bases between. The CDR3 is 18 amino acids. CDR3 sequence reads: CASSLEISVTYAQETQYF. DNA of the CDR3: TGTGCCAGCAGTTTAGAGATTTCCGTGACGTACGCCCAAGAGACCCAGTACTTC.

The chain links TRBV5-1 to TRBJ1-3, with unresolved D. Germline CDR1 SGHRS, CDR2 YFSETQ. The V gene lost 0 bases and the J gene lost 4 bases, with 14 bases spanning the gap. The length of the CDR3 is 16 residues. This chain's CDR3 is CASSLGEYRHGNTIYF. CDR3 coding DNA: TGCGCCAGCAGCTTGGGAGAATACCGGCACGGAAACACCATATATTTT.

This clonotype was counted many times. V usage is TRBV13 and J usage is TRBJ1-1; 10 bases are a match to TRBD1. The V segment lost 5 bases and the J segment 2 bases; nucleotides outside the gene matches: 5. CDR3 size: 15 residues. The V gene's germline CDR1 is PRHDT and CDR2 FYEKMQ (reference sequence). The CDR3 is CASSRGDRGNTEAFF. CDR3 DNA sequence: TGTGCCAGCAGCCGCGGGGACAGGGGCAACACTGAAGCTTTCTTT.

Notes on this clonotype: A much larger clonotype is one base distant, so this may be a read error. The genes are TRBV12-3 or TRBV12-4 and TRBJ2-5; 8 nucleotides align to TRBD2. CDR3 size: 14 residues. As DNA, the CDR3 is TGTGCCAGCACCCCGGGAGGGGTGGGGGAGACCCAGCACTTC. Residues: CASTPGGVGETQHF.

Many counts were recorded for this clonotype. The chain joins TRBV6-1 to TRBJ1-1; 7 bases line up with TRBD1. The CDR3 has 15 amino acids. J was trimmed by 3 bases and V by 3 bases; bases with no gene match: 7. Germline values: CDR1 MNHNS, CDR2 SASEGT. Here the CDR3 reads CASSEYRGGDTEAFF. CDR3 DNA: TGTGCCAGCAGTGAGTACAGGGGAGGCGACACTGAAGCTTTCTTT.

This clonotype was counted at least ten times. The chain is built from TRBV7-2 and TRBJ2-7; possible D gene TRBD1, 6 bases. V was pared by 4 bases and J by 3 bases, with 10 bases between. Germline-derived CDR1 and CDR2 are SGHTA and FQGNSA. The CDR3 length is 13 residues. Here the CDR3 DNA reads TGTGCCAGCAGCTCGACAGGTTTCTACGAGCAGTACGTC. Its protein is CASSSTGFYEQYV.

This clonotype was observed a few times. The chain joins TRBV14 to TRBJ2-7, with 10 bases identical to TRBD1. Germline assignment: CDR1 SGHDN and CDR2 FVKESK. This CDR3 is built from 15 residues. V lost 4 bases and J lost 6; bases outside the gene matches: 9. CDR3 DNA: TGTGCCAGCAGCCGAGCGGACAGGGGGTTTGGCGAGCAGTACTTC. Protein sequence: CASSRADRGFGEQYF.

This sequence joins TRBV6-2 or TRBV6-3 and TRBJ2-5; 7 positions agree with TRBD1. The ends lost 3 bases at V and 5 bases at J; junction bases unmatched: 6. Germline CDR1 and CDR2: MNHEY and SVGEGT. The CDR3 is 14 residues long. The DNA of the CDR3 is TGTGCCAGCAGTTATCGACAGGGTATGGAGACCCAGTACTTC. Protein: CASSYRQGMETQYF.

The sample holds many counts of this clonotype. V is TRBV7-2 and J is TRBJ2-1; 8 bases align to TRBD1. This CDR3 has 15 residues. Trimming cost V 4 bases and J 8 bases; bases outside gene matches: 10. Germline loops: CDR1 SGHTA, CDR2 FQGNSA. The CDR3 loop is CASSSTDRGVYEQFF. The DNA for the CDR3 is TGTGCCAGCAGCTCAACCGACAGGGGTGTGTATGAGCAGTTCTTC.

Worth noting for this clonotype: This may stem from a read error, because a much larger clone lies one nucleotide away. This sequence joins TRBV7-8 and TRBJ1-3; D not certain. Germline values: CDR1 SGHVS, CDR2 FQNEAQ. The CDR3 is 15 residues long. CDR3 sequence: CVSSLARGTGNTIYF. The DNA for the CDR3 is TGTGTCAGCAGCTTAGCGCGAGGGACTGGAAACACCATATATTTT.

The rearrangement joins TRBV20-1 to TRBJ1-2; the match to TRBD1 covers 7 bases. This CDR3 spans 16 amino acids. Trimming removed 6 bases from V and 4 bases from J; junction bases left unmatched: 17. From germline, CDR1 is DFQATT and CDR2 SNEGSKA (reference sequence). The CDR3 protein is CSAPGQLPSWSYGYTF. In nucleotides, the CDR3 is TGCAGTGCCCCGGGACAGCTGCCATCCTGGTCCTATGGCTACACCTTC.

On this clonotype: Since a much larger clone is just one base distant, this may be a read error. The DNA of the CDR3 is TGTGACAGCAGTTTATCAGGGGCCTATGGCTACACCTTC. Protein: CDSSLSGAYGYTF. This chain joins TRBV28 and TRBJ1-2; TRBD1 is a possible D gene (6 bases). Germline loops: CDR1 MDHEN, CDR2 SYDVKM. There are 13 residues in the CDR3.